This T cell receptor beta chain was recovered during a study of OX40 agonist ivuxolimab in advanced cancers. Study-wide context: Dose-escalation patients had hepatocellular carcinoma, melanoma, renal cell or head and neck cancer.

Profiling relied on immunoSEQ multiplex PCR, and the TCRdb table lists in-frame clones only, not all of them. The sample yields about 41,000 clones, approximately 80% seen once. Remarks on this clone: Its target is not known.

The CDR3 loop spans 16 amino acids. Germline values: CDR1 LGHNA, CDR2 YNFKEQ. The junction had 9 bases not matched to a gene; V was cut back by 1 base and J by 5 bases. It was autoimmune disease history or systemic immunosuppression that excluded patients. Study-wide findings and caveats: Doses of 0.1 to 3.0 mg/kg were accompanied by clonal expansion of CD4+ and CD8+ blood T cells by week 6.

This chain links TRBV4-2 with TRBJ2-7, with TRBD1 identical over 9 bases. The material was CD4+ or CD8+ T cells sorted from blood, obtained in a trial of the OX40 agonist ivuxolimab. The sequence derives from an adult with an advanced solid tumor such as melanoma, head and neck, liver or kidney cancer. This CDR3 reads CASSQGWGQGEDEQYF. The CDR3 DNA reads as TGTGCCAGCAGCCAAGGGTGGGGACAGGGCGAGGACGAGCAGTACTTC.